This T cell receptor (beta chain) was profiled in a study of cytomegalovirus exposure and HLA in healthy donors. Study details: The Caucasian-associated ancestry cluster held about 80% of roughly 400 genotyped donors. Study-wide results and caveats: The likely origin of a cluster of highly shared sequence variants was a sequencing artifact. As was reported, the HLA-A and HLA-B alleles of most subjects were accurately predicted from TCR beta sequences.

The PCR had 60 Vbeta and 13 Jbeta primers. The protocol was immunoSEQ multiplex PCR, while the TCRdb copy is restricted to in-frame clones and leaves out a portion. This sample yields fewer than 200,000 clones, of which roughly 80% are seen a single time; around 2.4% belongs to the top ten. Turning to this clone: Its specificity is not known.

The CDR3 is made up of 15 amino acids. Germline values: CDR1 SGHTA, CDR2 FQGTGA. V lost 0 bases to trimming and J lost 5 bases; unmatched junction nucleotides: 4. This sequence originates from a female donor in good health and CMV-seronegative. V is TRBV7-3 and J is TRBJ2-1, with TRBD2 matching over 7 bases. The sequenced sample was PBMCs. The chain's CDR3 is CASSLTGGPHNEQFF. The CDR3 nucleotides are TGTGCCAGCAGCTTAACGGGAGGGCCCCACAATGAGCAGTTCTTC.